This T cell receptor (beta chain) was retrieved from a study of response to subunit inactivated influenza vaccine. Overall study findings and caveats: The authors suggested that every seasonal influenza vaccination recruits few new T cells.

TCRdb ran MiXCR on the RT-PCR reads and lists one entry per CDR3 protein. Seen here are about 570,000 distinct CDR3 sequences, about 11% observed once, and the top ten hold 9.5% to 12%. This clonotype has only a few counts. Its target is unknown. V was clipped by 6 bases and J by 4 bases; unmatched bases: 9. Germline-derived CDR1 and CDR2 are ENHRY and SYGVKD. This CDR3 has 14 amino acids. The sample also formed part of further work on T cells expressing NK-cell markers. That source reports: Scientists made TCR beta cDNA using 5'RACE template switching with UMIs. HCMV seropositivity characterized most of the eight sequenced donors, and seronegativity one. Researchers report these clonotypes also headed the CD3+CD56-NKG2C+ fraction in a few donors.

Specimen: PBMCs from blood, collected on the day of vaccination. This TCR was sampled from a man aged 45-65 years who received an inactivated influenza vaccine. The chain has TRBV10-3 and TRBJ2-7; 7 nucleotides match TRBD1. DNA for the CDR3: TGTGCCATCAGGGAACCCGGGACAGCTTACGAGCAGTACTTC. Encoded protein: CAIREPGTAYEQYF.